What follows are 18 T cell receptor beta chains derived from one specimen sequenced in a study of cytomegalovirus exposure and HLA in healthy donors. The PCR ran on 60 Vbeta and 13 Jbeta primers. Generated by immunoSEQ multiplex PCR, the TCRdb table keeps only in-frame clones and is missing some. The top ten clones hold 2.5% to 3.5% of a sample with roughly 190,000 clones, approximately 65% of them seen once. The specimen sequenced was PBMCs. The receptors were sampled from a man aged 35 to 55 in good health and CMV-seronegative.

The genes are TRBV9 and TRBJ1-1; perhaps TRBD1 as D (6 bases). The germline CDR1 and CDR2 sequences are SGDLS and YYNGEE. This CDR3 comprises 14 residues. Trimming removed 4 bases from V and 5 bases from J, with 15 bases in between. The CDR3 is CASSPRTGPTEAFF. The CDR3 DNA is TGTGCCAGCAGCCCCCGAACAGGGCCGACTGAAGCTTTCTTT.

This clone was seen more than once but under ten times. The V and J genes are TRBV19 and TRBJ2-7, with 8 bases lining up with TRBD1. The germline V gene encodes CDR1 LNHDA and CDR2 SQIVND (reference sequence). Trimming cost V 5 bases and J 3 bases; bases outside gene matches: 12. The CDR3 sequence is 16 residues long. CDR3 DNA: TGTGCCAGTAGTCCCTTTGGGACAGGTAGGGACTACGAGCAGTACTTC. As protein: CASSPFGTGRDYEQYF.

There are a few counts of this clone. V and J are TRBV7-9 and TRBJ1-2; tentative D call: TRBD1 (6 bases). The CDR3 consists of 16 residues. Germline V CDR1 and CDR2: SEHNR, FQNEAQ (reference sequence). V lost 5 bases, J lost 4 bases, and 20 bases lay in between. The CDR3: CASSLLDGQTLYGYTF. CDR3 nucleotide sequence: TGTGCCAGCAGCCTCCTGGACGGACAGACACTCTATGGCTACACCTTC.

J is TRBJ2-1 and V is TRBV7-9; 7 nucleotides line up with TRBD2. The trim removed 5 bases at V and 3 bases at J, leaving 10 bases unmatched. The CDR3 spans 16 residues. Germline lookup yields CDR1 SEHNR and CDR2 FQNEAQ (reference sequence). The CDR3 DNA sequence: TGTGCCAGCAGCCCCTCGCGGAGCGGGGTCTACAATGAGCAGTTCTTC. Translated: CASSPSRSGVYNEQFF.

This clone was detected only a few times. This chain links TRBV7-9 with TRBJ2-7; 7 bases are shared with TRBD2. Germline trimming cut 4 bases from V and 7 bases from J; bases unmatched to any gene: 25. The CDR3 contains 19 residues. The germline V gene encodes CDR1 SEHNR and CDR2 FQNEAQ (reference sequence). CDR3 DNA: TGTGCCAGCAGCTCCACGAGGTGGCTAGCGGAGGTCCTACTGAGGGAGCAGTACTTC. It encodes CASSSTRWLAEVLLREQYF.

Concerning this clone: Germline is not matched at one junction end, which may reflect a read error. The sample contains more than one DNA sequence encoding this CDR3. The chain links TRBV5-3 to TRBJ2-7; the D gene is possibly TRBD1 (5 bases). TRBV5-3 has ORF status, its function being uncertain. This CDR3 spans 15 amino acids. The CDR3 sequence: CARRAGPTVSYEQYF. DNA for the CDR3: TGTGCCAGAAGGGCCGGTCCGACAGTCTCCTACGAACAGTACTTC.

CDR3 nucleotides: TGTGCCAGCAGCCCACAGGAGGGAATCACAGATACGCAGTATTTT. Its protein product is CASSPQEGITDTQYF. The chain combines TRBV7-2 with TRBJ2-3; possible D gene TRBD2, 6 bases. Germline V CDR1 and CDR2: SGHTA, FQGNSA. The CDR3 totals 15 residues. V dropped 5 bases and J dropped 2 bases, with 14 bases sitting between them.

This chain uses TRBV6-1 with TRBJ1-5, with a tentative D call TRBD1 (6 bases). The CDR3 runs 15 residues. CDR1 is MNHNS and CDR2 is SASEGT in the germline V gene. V was shortened by 9 bases and J by 5 bases, with 20 bases between the two germline ends. The CDR3 sequence: CASGRDGQSYQPQHF. The DNA for the CDR3 is TGTGCCAGTGGGAGAGACGGACAGTCCTATCAGCCCCAGCATTTT.

Written as DNA, the CDR3 is TGTGCCAGCAGCCCAGGATCGGTAAACACCGGGGAGCTGTTTTTT. It encodes CASSPGSVNTGELFF. The rearrangement joins TRBV11-3 to TRBJ2-2; D gene unclear. Looked up from germline, CDR1 is SGHNT and CDR2 is YENEEA. This CDR3 has 15 residues. The V gene lost 5 bases and the J gene lost 2 bases, with 12 bases spanning the gap.

This chain links TRBV29-1 with TRBJ2-2, with unresolved D. The germline V gene encodes CDR1 SQVTM and CDR2 ANQGSEA. The CDR3 is 13 residues long. With 4 bases removed from V and 0 bases from J, the gap between germline ends came to 6 bases. CDR3 amino acids: CSVGASNTGELFF. CDR3 nucleotide sequence: TGCAGCGTTGGAGCGTCGAACACCGGGGAGCTGTTTTTT.

The chain links TRBV11-3 to TRBJ2-2; D is perhaps TRBD2 (6 bases). V lost 2 bases and J lost 1, with 14 bases in between. CDR3 size: 17 residues. Germline lookup yields CDR1 SGHNT and CDR2 YENEEA. The DNA for the CDR3 is TGTGCCAGCAGCTTAAGCGGAGGGGCGGAGAACACCGGGGAGCTGTTTTTT. Protein: CASSLSGGAENTGELFF.

The V call is TRBV28, the J call TRBJ2-7; 10 bases match TRBD2. V lost 2 bases, J lost 1 base, and 8 bases stayed unmatched. CDR1 and CDR2 from the germline V gene are MDHEN and SYDVKM. CDR3 length: 17 residues. The CDR3 region is CASSLGALAGVSYEQYF. Here the CDR3 DNA reads TGTGCCAGCAGTTTAGGTGCGCTAGCGGGGGTTTCCTACGAGCAGTACTTC.

This clone was detected once. The chain joins TRBV6-5 to TRBJ2-1; TRBD2 matches at 13 bases. This CDR3 has 16 residues. Trimming cost V 4 bases and J 7 bases; bases outside gene matches: 7. CDR1 is MNHEY and CDR2 is SVGAGI in the germline V gene. CDR3 amino acids: CASSSTGTSGTNEQFF. CDR3 bases: TGTGCCAGCAGTTCTACCGGGACTAGCGGGACGAATGAGCAGTTCTTC.

This rearrangement joins TRBV7-2 to TRBJ2-7; 8 nucleotides match TRBD2. V lost 3 bases to trimming and J lost 3 bases; unmatched junction nucleotides: 4. Germline V gives CDR1 SGHTA, CDR2 FQGNSA. The length of the CDR3 is 14 residues. The CDR3, as DNA: TGTGCCAGCAGCTTTGGCGGGGGGTACTACGAGCAGTACTTC. Its protein is CASSFGGGYYEQYF.

The chain links TRBV19 to TRBJ2-5; TRBD1 aligns across 10 bases. The DNA matches TRBJ2-7 better at its end, which makes the J call doubtful. Germline V gene data show CDR1 as LNHDA and CDR2 as SQIVND (reference sequence). This CDR3 contains 13 residues. The DNA for the CDR3 is TGTGCCACCTCCCGGGACAGGGGAGACGAGCAGTACTTC. Translating gives CATSRDRGDEQYF.

The chain joins TRBV9 to TRBJ2-1; the D gene is possibly TRBD1 (6 bases). The CDR3 extends over 15 amino acids. Trimming cost V 4 bases and J 3 bases, with 14 bases left between them. The germline V gene has CDR1 SGDLS and CDR2 YYNGEE. The CDR3 is CASSPSGQNYNEQFF. The CDR3 DNA sequence: TGTGCCAGCAGCCCTTCCGGACAGAACTACAATGAGCAGTTCTTC.

This chain connects TRBV7-3 to TRBJ2-3; 7 bases map to TRBD1. This CDR3 has 15 amino acids. With V trimmed by 5 bases and J by 0 bases, 5 bases remained unmatched. Looked up from germline, CDR1 is SGHTA and CDR2 is FQGTGA. As DNA, the CDR3 is TGTGCCAGCAGCCTCGGACAGGTTAGCACAGATACGCAGTATTTT. Encoded protein: CASSLGQVSTDTQYF. Together with reference TRBV7-3 and TRBJ2-3, the CDR3 gives the full variable domain: GAGVSQTPSNKVTEKGKYVELRCDPISGHTALYWYRQSLGQGPEFLIYFQGTGAADDSGLPNDRFFAVRPEGSVSTLKIQRTERGDSAVYLCASSLGQVSTDTQYFGPGTRLTVL.

The V and J genes are TRBV4-1 and TRBJ1-1; 7 bases match TRBD1. Germline loops: CDR1 MGHRA, CDR2 YSYEKL. The CDR3 totals 12 residues. V lost 4 bases and J lost 7; bases outside the gene matches: 3. CDR3 in DNA: TGCGCCAGCAGCCCGAGGACAGGTGAAGCTTTCTTT. Its protein is CASSPRTGEAFF.